The 15 T cell receptor beta chains below come from one sample, sequenced in a study of blood T cell repertoires in COVID-19. Generated by immunoSEQ multiplex PCR, the TCRdb table keeps only in-frame clones and is missing some. This table holds over 200,000 clones, about 86% found once. Sequencing was done on a sample of peripheral blood. Receptor source: a man aged 18 to 29 with active or convalescent COVID-19.

This clone was observed a single time. The CDR3 DNA sequence: TGTGCCAGCAGCGGGGGTTTAGTTACTGAAGCTTTCTTT. Translated, it gives CASSGGLVTEAFF. The genes are TRBV27 and TRBJ1-1, with D maybe TRBD1 (5 bases). V lost 6 bases and J lost 5, with 13 bases in between. Per the germline V gene, CDR1 is MNHEY and CDR2 is SMNVEV (reference sequence). The CDR3 is 13 residues long.

The chain is built from TRBV7-9 and TRBJ2-1, with D perhaps TRBD1 (6 bases). CDR1 is SEHNR and CDR2 is FQNEAQ in the germline V gene (reference sequence). CDR3 size: 14 residues. V lost 3 bases, J lost 5 bases, and 11 bases lay in between. The CDR3 DNA reads as TGTGCCAGCAGCTTCCCAGGGGTCCACAATGAGCAGTTCTTC. It yields the protein CASSFPGVHNEQFF.

The chain combines TRBV5-1 with TRBJ2-5, with D possibly being TRBD2 (5 bases). From germline, CDR1 is SGHRS and CDR2 YFSETQ. Trimming stripped 0 bases from V and 2 bases from J, with 8 bases between. The CDR3 covers 14 residues. The CDR3 is CASSLDGGQETQYF. CDR3 sequence (DNA): TGCGCCAGCAGCTTGGACGGAGGTCAAGAGACCCAGTACTTC.

The J gene is TRBJ1-6, the V gene TRBV5-4, with D unclear. Deletions cut 3 bases from V and 14 bases from J, with 15 bases between. CDR3 length: 13 residues. The V gene's germline CDR1 is SGHNT and CDR2 YYREEE (reference sequence). The CDR3 nucleotides read TGTGCCAGCAGCTCCGCTGTAGGAGAAACCCTCCACTTT. This gives the protein CASSSAVGETLHF.

The J gene is TRBJ2-7, the V gene TRBV10-2; a weak D match, TRBD1 (5 bases). V gave up 7 bases and J gave up 1 base, with 8 bases separating them. In germline, CDR1 is WSHSY, CDR2 SAAADI. The CDR3 has 12 amino acids. CDR3 region: CASMKGSYEQYF. CDR3 coding DNA: TGCGCCAGCATGAAGGGGTCCTACGAGCAGTACTTC.

The chain combines TRBV4-1 with TRBJ1-4; D gene ambiguous. Trimming stripped 1 base from V and 8 bases from J, with 11 bases between. Germline CDR1 is MGHRA and CDR2 is YSYEKL. The CDR3 has 14 amino acids. CDR3 nucleotides: TGCGCCAGCAGCCAAGGCCCCTCGGGGGAAAAACTGTTTTTT. Its protein is CASSQGPSGEKLFF.

This chain links TRBV6-2 or TRBV6-3 with TRBJ1-2; D is ambiguous. Trimming took off 4 bases at V and 4 bases at J, with 10 bases between the two ends. There are 13 residues in the CDR3. Germline CDR1 MNHEY, CDR2 SVGEGT. This CDR3 reads CASSSEGFYGYTF. For the CDR3, the DNA is TGTGCCAGCAGTTCCGAGGGTTTCTATGGCTACACCTTC.

CDR3 residues: CASSPGTGVSYEQYF. In nucleotides, the CDR3 is TGTGCCAGCAGTCCGGGGACAGGGGTCTCCTACGAGCAGTACTTC. V and J are TRBV27 and TRBJ2-7; 10 nucleotides line up with TRBD1. CDR1 MNHEY and CDR2 SMNVEV come from the germline V gene (reference sequence). The J segment lost 0 bases and the V segment lost 5 bases, leaving 4 bases of the junction unmatched. The CDR3 loop spans 15 amino acids.

CDR3 sequence (DNA): TGTGCCAGCAGCCGGAAGGGACAGGGGAGTAGTGCTGAAGCTTTCTTT. Translating gives CASSRKGQGSSAEAFF. The gene calls are TRBV5-4 and TRBJ1-1, with 10 nucleotides matching TRBD1. J gave up 6 bases and V 4 bases, and 12 bases lay outside the gene matches. Germline loops: CDR1 SGHNT, CDR2 YYREEE (reference sequence). This CDR3 region has 16 residues.

The gene calls are TRBV24-1 and TRBJ2-1; 7 bases agree with TRBD2. Per the germline V gene, CDR1 is KGHDR and CDR2 is SFDVKD. This CDR3 comprises 15 residues. V shed 3 bases and J 4 bases; nucleotides not matched to a gene: 5. The CDR3: CATSDAGRSYNEQFF. CDR3 nucleotide sequence: TGTGCCACCAGTGATGCCGGGAGGTCGTACAATGAGCAGTTCTTC.

The chain joins TRBV18 to TRBJ1-1; D not certain. V dropped 3 bases and J dropped 0 bases, with 8 bases sitting between them. Germline values: CDR1 KGHSH, CDR2 LQKENI. The CDR3 runs 14 residues. CDR3 in amino acids: CASSPEGLNTEAFF. The CDR3 region has the DNA TGTGCCAGCTCACCTGAGGGTCTGAACACTGAAGCTTTCTTT.

V is TRBV15 and J is TRBJ2-7; perhaps TRBD1 as D (5 bases). Germline loops: CDR1 LNHNV, CDR2 YYDKDF (reference sequence). Trimming took off 0 bases at V and 0 bases at J, with 12 bases between the two ends. The CDR3 totals 16 residues. The CDR3, as DNA: TGTGCCACCAGCAGAGATCCCGCAGACAGCTCCTACGAGCAGTACTTC. It specifies CATSRDPADSSYEQYF.

This sequence joins TRBV9 and TRBJ2-2; the D gene is possibly TRBD2 (6 bases). Trimming stripped 0 bases from V and 6 bases from J, with 15 bases between. Germline loops: CDR1 SGDLS, CDR2 YYNGEE. This CDR3 is built from 16 residues. This CDR3 is CASSVAPGRGSGELFF. Written as DNA, the CDR3 is TGTGCCAGCAGCGTAGCCCCGGGCCGGGGGTCCGGGGAGCTGTTTTTT.

The chain uses TRBV27 and TRBJ2-7; 8 nucleotides align to TRBD1. The ends lost 3 bases at V and 9 bases at J; junction bases unmatched: 10. The CDR3 totals 14 residues. In germline, CDR1 is MNHEY, CDR2 SMNVEV (reference sequence). CDR3 DNA sequence: TGTGCCAGCAGTTTTCGAGGACAGGGCTTGGCGCAGTACTTC. Amino acid sequence: CASSFRGQGLAQYF.

The rearrangement links TRBV7-9 to TRBJ1-1; 10 bases are shared with TRBD1. The CDR3 has 19 residues. J lost 3 bases, V lost 4 bases, and 17 bases had no gene match. The germline V gene encodes CDR1 SEHNR and CDR2 FQNEAQ (reference sequence). CDR3 loop: CASSYGGDRGSLLYTEAFF. The DNA of the CDR3 is TGTGCCAGCAGCTATGGGGGGGACAGGGGCTCGCTCCTTTACACTGAAGCTTTCTTT.